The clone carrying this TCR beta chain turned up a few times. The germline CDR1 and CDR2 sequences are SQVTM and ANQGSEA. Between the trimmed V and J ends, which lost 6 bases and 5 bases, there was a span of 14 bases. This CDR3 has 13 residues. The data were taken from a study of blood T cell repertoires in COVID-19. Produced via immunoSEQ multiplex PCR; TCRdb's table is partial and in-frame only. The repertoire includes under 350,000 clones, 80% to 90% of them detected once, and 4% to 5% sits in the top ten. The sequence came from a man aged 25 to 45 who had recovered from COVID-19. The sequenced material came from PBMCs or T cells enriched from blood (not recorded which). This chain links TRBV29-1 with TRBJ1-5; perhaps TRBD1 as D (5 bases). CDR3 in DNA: TGCAGCGTCCGGGACTCCGAGTATCAGCCCCAGCATTTT. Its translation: CSVRDSEYQPQHF.